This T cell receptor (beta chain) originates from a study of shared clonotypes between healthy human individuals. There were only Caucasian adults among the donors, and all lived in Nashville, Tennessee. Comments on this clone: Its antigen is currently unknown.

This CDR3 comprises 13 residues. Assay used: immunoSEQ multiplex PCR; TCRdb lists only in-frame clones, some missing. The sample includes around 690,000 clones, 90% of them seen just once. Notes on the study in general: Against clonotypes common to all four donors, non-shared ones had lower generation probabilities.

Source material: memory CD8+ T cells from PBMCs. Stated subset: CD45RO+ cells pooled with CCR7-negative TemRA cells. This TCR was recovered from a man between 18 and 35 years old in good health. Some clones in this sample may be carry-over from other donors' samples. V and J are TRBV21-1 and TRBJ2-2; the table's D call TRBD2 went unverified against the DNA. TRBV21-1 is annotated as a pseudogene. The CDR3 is CASSPWNTGELFF. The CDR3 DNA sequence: TGTGCCAGCAGCCCGTGGAACACCGGGGAGCTGTTTTTT.